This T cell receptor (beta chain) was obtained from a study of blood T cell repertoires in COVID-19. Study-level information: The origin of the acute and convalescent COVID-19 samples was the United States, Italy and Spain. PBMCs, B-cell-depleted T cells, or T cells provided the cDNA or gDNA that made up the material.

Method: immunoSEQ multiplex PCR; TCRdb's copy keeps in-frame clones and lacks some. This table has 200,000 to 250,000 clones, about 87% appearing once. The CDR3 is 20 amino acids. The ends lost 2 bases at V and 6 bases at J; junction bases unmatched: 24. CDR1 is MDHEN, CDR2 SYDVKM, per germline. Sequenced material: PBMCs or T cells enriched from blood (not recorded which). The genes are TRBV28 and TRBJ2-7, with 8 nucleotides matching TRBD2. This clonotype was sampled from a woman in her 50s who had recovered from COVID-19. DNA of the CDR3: TGTGCCAGCAGTTTACCGGACCTATTGGCGGGAGGAAGTCCCCGCGGCGAGCAGTACTTC. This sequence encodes CASSLPDLLAGGSPRGEQYF.